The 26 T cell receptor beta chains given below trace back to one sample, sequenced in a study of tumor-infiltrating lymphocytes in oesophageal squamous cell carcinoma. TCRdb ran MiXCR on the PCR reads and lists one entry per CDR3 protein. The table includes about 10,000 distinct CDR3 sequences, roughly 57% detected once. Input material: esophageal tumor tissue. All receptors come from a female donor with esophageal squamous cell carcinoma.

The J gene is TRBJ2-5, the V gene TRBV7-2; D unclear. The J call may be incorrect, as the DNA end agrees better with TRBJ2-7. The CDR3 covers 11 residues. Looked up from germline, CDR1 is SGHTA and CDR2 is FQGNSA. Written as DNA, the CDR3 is TGTGCCAGCAGCTTAGGTCCCGAGCAGTACTTC. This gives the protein CASSLGPEQYF.

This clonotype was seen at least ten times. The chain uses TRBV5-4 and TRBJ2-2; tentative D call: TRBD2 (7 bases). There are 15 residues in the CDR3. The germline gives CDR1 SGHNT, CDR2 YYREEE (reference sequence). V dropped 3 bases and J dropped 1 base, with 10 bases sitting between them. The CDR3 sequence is CASSWRGGNTGELFF. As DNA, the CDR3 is TGTGCCAGCAGCTGGAGGGGGGGGAACACCGGGGAGCTGTTTTTT. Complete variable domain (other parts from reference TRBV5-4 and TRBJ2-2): ETGVTQSPTHLIKTRGQQVTLRCSSQSGHNTVSWYQQALGQGPQFIFQYYREEENGRGNFPPRFSGLQFPNYSSELNVNALELDDSALYLCASSWRGGNTGELFFGEGSRLTVL.

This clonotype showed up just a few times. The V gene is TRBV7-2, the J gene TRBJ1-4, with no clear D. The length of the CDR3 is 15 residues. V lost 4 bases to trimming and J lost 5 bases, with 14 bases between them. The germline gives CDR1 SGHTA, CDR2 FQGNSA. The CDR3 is CASSSNMVENEKLFF. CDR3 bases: TGTGCCAGCAGCTCGAACATGGTGGAAAATGAAAAACTGTTTTTT.

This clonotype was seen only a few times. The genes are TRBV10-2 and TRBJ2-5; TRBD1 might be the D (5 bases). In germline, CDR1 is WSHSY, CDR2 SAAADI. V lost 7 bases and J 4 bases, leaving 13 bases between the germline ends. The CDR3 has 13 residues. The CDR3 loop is CASTGRVGETQYF. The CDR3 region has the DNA TGCGCCAGCACCGGCAGGGTGGGAGAGACCCAGTACTTC.

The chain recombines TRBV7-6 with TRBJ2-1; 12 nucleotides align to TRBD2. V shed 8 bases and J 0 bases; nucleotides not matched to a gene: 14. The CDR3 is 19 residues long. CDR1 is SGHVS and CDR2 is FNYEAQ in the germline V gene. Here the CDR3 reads CASGQRTSGDYSSYNEQFF. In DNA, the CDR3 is TGTGCCAGCGGCCAGAGGACTAGCGGGGACTACTCCTCCTACAATGAGCAGTTCTTC.

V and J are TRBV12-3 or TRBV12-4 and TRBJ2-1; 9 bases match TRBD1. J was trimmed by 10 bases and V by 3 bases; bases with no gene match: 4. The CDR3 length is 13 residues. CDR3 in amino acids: CASSFGGQGEQFF. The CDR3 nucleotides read TGTGCCAGCAGTTTTGGGGGACAGGGCGAGCAGTTCTTC.

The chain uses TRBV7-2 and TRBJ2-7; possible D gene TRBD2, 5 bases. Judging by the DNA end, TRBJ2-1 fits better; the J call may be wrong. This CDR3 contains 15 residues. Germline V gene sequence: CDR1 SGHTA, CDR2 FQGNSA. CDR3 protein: CASSLSLERRHEQFF. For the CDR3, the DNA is TGTGCCAGCAGCTTATCACTAGAGCGGCGGCATGAGCAGTTCTTC.

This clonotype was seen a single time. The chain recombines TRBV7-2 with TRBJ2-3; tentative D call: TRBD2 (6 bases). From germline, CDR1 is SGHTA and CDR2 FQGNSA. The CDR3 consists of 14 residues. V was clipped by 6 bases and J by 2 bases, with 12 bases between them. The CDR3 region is CASREREDTDTQYF. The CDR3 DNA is TGTGCCAGCAGGGAGAGGGAGGACACAGATACGCAGTATTTT.

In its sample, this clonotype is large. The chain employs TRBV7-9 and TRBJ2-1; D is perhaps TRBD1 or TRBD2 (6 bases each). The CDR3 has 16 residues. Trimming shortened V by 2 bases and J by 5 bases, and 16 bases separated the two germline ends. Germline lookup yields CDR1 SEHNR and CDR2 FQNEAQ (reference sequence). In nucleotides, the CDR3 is TGTGCCAGCAGCTTATGGGGCGGAAGGGGGGACAATGAGCAGTTCTTC. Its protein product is CASSLWGGRGDNEQFF.

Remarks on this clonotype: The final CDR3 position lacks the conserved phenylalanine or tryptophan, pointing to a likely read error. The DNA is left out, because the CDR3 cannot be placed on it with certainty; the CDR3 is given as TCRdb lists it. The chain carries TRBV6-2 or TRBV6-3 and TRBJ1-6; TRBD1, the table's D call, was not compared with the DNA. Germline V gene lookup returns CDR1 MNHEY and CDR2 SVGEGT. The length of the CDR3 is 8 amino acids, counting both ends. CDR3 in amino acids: CASSEGAS.

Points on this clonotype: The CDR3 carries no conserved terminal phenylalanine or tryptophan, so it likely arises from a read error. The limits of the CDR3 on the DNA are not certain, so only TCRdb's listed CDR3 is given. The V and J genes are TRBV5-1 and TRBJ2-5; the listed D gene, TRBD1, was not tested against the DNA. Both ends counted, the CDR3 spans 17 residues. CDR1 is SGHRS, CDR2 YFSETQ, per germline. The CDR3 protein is CASSLATGSSSPLHFGN.

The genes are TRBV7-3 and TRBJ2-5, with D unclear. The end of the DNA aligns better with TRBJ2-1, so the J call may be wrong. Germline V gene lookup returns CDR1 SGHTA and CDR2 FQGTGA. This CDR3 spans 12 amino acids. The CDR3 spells CASSLTRNEQFF. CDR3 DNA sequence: TGTGCCAGCAGCTTAACCAGAAATGAGCAGTTCTTC.

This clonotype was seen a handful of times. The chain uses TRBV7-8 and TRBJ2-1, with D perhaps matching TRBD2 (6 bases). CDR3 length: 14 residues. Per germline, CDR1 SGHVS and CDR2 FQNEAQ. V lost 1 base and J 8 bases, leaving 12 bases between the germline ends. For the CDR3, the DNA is TGTGCCAGCAGCTTAGTTGGACTAAACGATGAGCAGTTCTTC. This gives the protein CASSLVGLNDEQFF.

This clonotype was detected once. The DNA for the CDR3 is TGTGCCAGCAGCTTAGTTTTGGAGAGCTCCTACGAGCAGTACTTC. Amino acid sequence: CASSLVLESSYEQYF. The rearrangement uses TRBV11-2 and TRBJ2-5; D not certain. Near its end, the DNA agrees better with TRBJ2-7, so the J call may be wrong. Germline CDR1 and CDR2: SGHAT and FQNNGV. The CDR3 loop spans 15 amino acids.

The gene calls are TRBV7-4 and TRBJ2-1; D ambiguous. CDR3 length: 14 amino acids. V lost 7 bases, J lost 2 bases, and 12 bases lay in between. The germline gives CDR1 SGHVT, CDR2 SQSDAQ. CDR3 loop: CASTPVGAYNEQFF. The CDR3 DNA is TGTGCCAGCACCCCGGTTGGGGCCTACAATGAGCAGTTCTTC.

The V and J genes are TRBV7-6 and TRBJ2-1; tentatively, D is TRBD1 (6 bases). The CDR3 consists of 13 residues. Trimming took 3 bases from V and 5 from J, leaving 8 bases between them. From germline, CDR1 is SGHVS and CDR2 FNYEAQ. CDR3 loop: CASSLGHNNEQFF. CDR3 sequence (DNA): TGTGCCAGCAGCTTGGGACATAACAATGAGCAGTTCTTC.

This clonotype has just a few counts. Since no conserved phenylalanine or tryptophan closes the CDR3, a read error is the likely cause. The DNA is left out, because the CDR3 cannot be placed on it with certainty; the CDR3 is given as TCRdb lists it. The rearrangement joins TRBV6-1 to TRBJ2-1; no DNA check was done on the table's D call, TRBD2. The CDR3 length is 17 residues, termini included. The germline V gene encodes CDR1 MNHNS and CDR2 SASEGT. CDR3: CASREQVGRTYEQYFGS.

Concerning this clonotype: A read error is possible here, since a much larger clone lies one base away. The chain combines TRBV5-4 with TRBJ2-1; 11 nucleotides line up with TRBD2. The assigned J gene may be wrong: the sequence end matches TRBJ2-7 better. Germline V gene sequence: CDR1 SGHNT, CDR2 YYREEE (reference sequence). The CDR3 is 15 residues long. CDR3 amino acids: CASSSSGRAKNEQYF. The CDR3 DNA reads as TGTGCCAGCAGCAGTAGCGGGAGGGCCAAGAATGAGCAGTACTTC.

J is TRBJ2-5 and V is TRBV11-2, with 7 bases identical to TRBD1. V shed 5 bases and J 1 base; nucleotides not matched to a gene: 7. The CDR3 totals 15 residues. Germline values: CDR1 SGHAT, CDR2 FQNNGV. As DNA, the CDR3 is TGTGCCAGCAGCGCCAAGACAGGGTTCCAAGAGACCCAGTACTTC. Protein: CASSAKTGFQETQYF.

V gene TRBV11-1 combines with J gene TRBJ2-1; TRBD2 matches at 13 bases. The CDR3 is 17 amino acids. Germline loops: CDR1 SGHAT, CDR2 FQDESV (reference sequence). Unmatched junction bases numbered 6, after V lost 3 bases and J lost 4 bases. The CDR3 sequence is CASSFPGTSGDYNEQFF. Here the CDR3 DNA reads TGTGCCAGCAGCTTCCCCGGGACTAGCGGGGATTACAATGAGCAGTTCTTC.

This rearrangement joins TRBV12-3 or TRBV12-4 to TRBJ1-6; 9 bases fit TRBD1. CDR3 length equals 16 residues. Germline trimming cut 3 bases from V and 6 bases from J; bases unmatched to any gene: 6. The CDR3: CASSLGQGDANSPLHF. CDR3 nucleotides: TGTGCCAGCAGTTTGGGACAGGGAGATGCTAATTCACCCCTCCACTTT.

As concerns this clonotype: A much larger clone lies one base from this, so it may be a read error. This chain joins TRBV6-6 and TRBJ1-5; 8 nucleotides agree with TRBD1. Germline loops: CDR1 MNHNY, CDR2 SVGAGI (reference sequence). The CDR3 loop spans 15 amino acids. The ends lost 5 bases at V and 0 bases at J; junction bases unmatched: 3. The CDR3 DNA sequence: TGTGCCAGCAGTGCAGGGGGCCATAGCAATCAGCCCCAGCATTTT. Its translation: CASSAGGHSNQPQHF.

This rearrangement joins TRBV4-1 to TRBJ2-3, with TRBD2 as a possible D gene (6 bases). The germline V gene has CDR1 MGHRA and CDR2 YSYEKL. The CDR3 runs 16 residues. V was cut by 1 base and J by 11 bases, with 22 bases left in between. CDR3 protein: CASSQVLGRFGYEQYF. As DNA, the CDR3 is TGCGCCAGCAGCCAAGTTTTAGGGAGGTTTGGCTACGAGCAGTATTTT.

CDR3 residues: CASRSGGQGHEKLFF. CDR3 coding DNA: TGTGCCAGCAGATCCGGAGGACAGGGTCATGAAAAACTGTTTTTT. V and J are TRBV12-3 or TRBV12-4 and TRBJ2-3; 8 nucleotides match TRBD1. The DNA end lines up better with TRBJ1-4; the J call may be wrong. The CDR3 length is 15 residues.

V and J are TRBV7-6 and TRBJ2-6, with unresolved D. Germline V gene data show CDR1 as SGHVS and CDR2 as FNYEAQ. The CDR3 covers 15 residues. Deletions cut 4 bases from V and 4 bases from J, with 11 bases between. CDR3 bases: TGTGCCAGCAGCTCGATATTTTCCGGGGCCAACGTCCTGACTTTC. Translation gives CASSSIFSGANVLTF. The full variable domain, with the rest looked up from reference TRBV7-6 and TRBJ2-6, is GAGVSQSPRYKVTKRGQDVALRCDPISGHVSLYWYRQALGQGPEFLTYFNYEAQQDKSGLPNDRFSAERPEGSISTLTIQRTEQRDSAMYRCASSSIFSGANVLTFGAGSRLTVL.

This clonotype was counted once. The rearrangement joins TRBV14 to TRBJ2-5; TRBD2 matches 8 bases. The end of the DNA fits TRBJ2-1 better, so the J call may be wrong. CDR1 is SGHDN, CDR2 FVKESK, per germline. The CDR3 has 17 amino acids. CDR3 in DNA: TGTGCCAGCAGCCAAGAGTATCGACTAGCGTACTACAATGAGCAGTTCTTC. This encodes CASSQEYRLAYYNEQFF.